This TCR beta chain stems from a study of cytomegalovirus exposure and HLA in healthy donors. Primers for the PCR totalled 60 Vbeta and 13 Jbeta. Sequencing was performed with immunoSEQ multiplex PCR; in TCRdb, only in-frame clones are kept and a portion is missing. The data contain 150,000 to 200,000 clones, 77% of them singletons. The V gene lost 4 bases and the J gene lost 2 bases, with 14 bases spanning the gap. This CDR3 has 15 residues. CDR1 is ENHRY, CDR2 SYGVKD, per germline. The TCR comes from a woman aged 60-75 years in good health and CMV-seropositive. The chain joins TRBV10-3 to TRBJ1-2, with a possible D match to TRBD1 (5 bases). Sample: PBMCs. This chain's CDR3 is CAISGPAQGNYGYTF. DNA for the CDR3: TGTGCCATCAGTGGGCCCGCCCAGGGCAACTATGGCTACACCTTC.